The source of this T cell receptor beta chain is a study of T cells after yellow fever vaccination. Study-level points and caveats: Clonotype sharing between CD4 and CD8 compartments was small. Most primary-vaccination clones recurred post-booster (roughly 96% CD4, 88% CD8).

In TCRdb, the 5' RACE reads were re-called with MiXCR into one record per CDR3 protein. Here the sample spans hundreds of thousands of distinct CDR3 sequences, around 20% being singletons. Turning to this clonotype: Its antigen is still unknown.

This sequence originates from a man between 18 and 29 years old who received the YFV17D yellow fever vaccine. This specimen was PBMCs, taken before the yellow fever booster vaccination.

CDR3 protein: CASSPVFSGANVLTF. CDR3 DNA: TGCGCCAGCAGCCCAGTTTTCTCTGGGGCCAACGTCCTGACTTTC. V and J are TRBV5-1 and TRBJ2-6; no clear D gene. The CDR3 length is 15 residues. Trimming removed 4 bases at V and 0 bases at J, with 8 bases between. Germline-derived CDR1 and CDR2 are SGHRS and YFSETQ.